These T cell receptor beta chains were read from a single sample in a study of human CD8 memory T cell subsets. Reprocessing the 5' RACE reads, TCRdb reports a single entry for every CDR3 protein and omits DNA. In total, the table holds a few thousand distinct CDR3 sequences. Sequenced: CD8+ effector memory T cells (TEM) sorted from PBMCs. Receptors originate from a human donor in good health. Both conserved end residues are part of each CDR3. Each record gives: V gene, clone size, J gene, CDR3 protein. Clone size, where shown, is once, few, many, or a class for clones that have expanded.

TRBV5-5	.	TRBJ2-5	CASSRRREEVETQYF
TRBV6-2/TRBV6-3	medium-sized	TRBJ2-2	CASSHSAETGELFF
TRBV28	.	TRBJ1-6	CASSPLDRAAENSPLHF
TRBV7-6	medium-sized	TRBJ1-1	CASSSRGMGQTEAFF
TRBV25-1	.	TRBJ2-2	CASSELAGELFF
TRBV4-1	.	TRBJ2-1	CASSQTGTGGFDEQFF
TRBV5-6	.	TRBJ1-1	CASSSEDRETEAFF
TRBV4-1	.	TRBJ1-5	CASSQIGQGNQPQHF
TRBV20-1	.	TRBJ2-7	CSARGQRDYEQYF
TRBV28	.	TRBJ2-5	CASSLGETQYF
TRBV4-3	medium-sized	TRBJ2-2	CASSQDLSGLATGELFF
TRBV12-3/TRBV12-4	.	TRBJ2-2	CASSFGVAGELFF
TRBV24-1	.	TRBJ2-3	CATSGGELAFLSTDTQYF
TRBV3-1	.	TRBJ2-6	CASSQETGLSGANVLTF
TRBV3-1	.	TRBJ2-5	CASSQGDYQETQYF
TRBV6-6	.	TRBJ2-7	CASSYTVAYEQYF
TRBV5-6	.	TRBJ2-7	CASSSGPGTLYEQYF
TRBV6-6	.	TRBJ2-1	CASRLGNEQFF
TRBV7-9	.	TRBJ2-7	CASSSPGDYEQYF